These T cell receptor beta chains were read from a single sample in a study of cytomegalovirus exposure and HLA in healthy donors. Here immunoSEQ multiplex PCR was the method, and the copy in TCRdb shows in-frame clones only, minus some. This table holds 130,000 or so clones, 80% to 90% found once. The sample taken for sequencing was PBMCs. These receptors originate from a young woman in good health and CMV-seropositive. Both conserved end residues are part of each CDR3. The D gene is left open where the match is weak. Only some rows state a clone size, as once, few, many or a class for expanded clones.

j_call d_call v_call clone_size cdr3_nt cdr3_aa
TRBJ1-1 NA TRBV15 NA TGTGCCACCAGCAGAGCGGGGAGAAACACTGAAGCTTTCTTT CATSRAGRNTEAFF
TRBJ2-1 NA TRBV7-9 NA TGTGCCAGCAGCTTGGCCCCCGGGACTTACAATGAGCAGTTCTTC CASSLAPGTYNEQFF
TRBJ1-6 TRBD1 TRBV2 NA TGTGCCAGCAGTGAATGGGGGACAGGGCAAAATTCACCCCTCCACTTT CASSEWGTGQNSPLHF
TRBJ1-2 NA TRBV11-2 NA TGTGCCAGCAGCTTGCTTGGCAGGGATGGCTACACCTTC CASSLLGRDGYTF
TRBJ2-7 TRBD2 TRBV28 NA TGTGCCAGCAGTTCTGGAACTAGCGGGGCGTTTATTCCGTGGGAGCAGTACTTC CASSSGTSGAFIPWEQYF
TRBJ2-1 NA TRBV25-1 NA TGTGCCAGCAGTGACCAGGGGTCCCGGGATGAGCAGTTCTTC CASSDQGSRDEQFF
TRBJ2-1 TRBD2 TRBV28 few TGTGCCACCCGAGTAGCGGGGGGGCCCAATGAGCAGTTCTTC CATRVAGGPNEQFF
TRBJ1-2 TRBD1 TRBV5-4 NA TGTGCCAGCAGCATAAGGGGACAGGGGGGCTATGGCTACACCTTC CASSIRGQGGYGYTF
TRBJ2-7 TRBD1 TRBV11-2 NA TGTGCCAGCAGCGCTAGGGGACAGGGGCTCTACGAGCAGTACTTC CASSARGQGLYEQYF
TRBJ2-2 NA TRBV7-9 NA TGTTCCAGCAGCGTAGACGGGAACACCGGGGAGCTGTTTTTT CSSSVDGNTGELFF
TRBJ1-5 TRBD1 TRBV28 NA TGTGCCAGCAGTTCCTCCTCCGGGACAGGGGGCATTCAGCCCCAGCATTTT CASSSSSGTGGIQPQHF
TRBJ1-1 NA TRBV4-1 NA TGCGCCAGCAGCCAACGGGGGAACACTGAAGCTTTCTTT CASSQRGNTEAFF
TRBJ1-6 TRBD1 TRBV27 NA TGTGCCAGCACCAAAAACCGGGACAGAGGGGCACCCCTCCACTTT CASTKNRDRGAPLHF
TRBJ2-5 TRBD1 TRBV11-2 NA TGTGCCAGCTCCCAGCTCAGGGGGCTCAAAGAGACCCAGTACTTC CASSQLRGLKETQYF
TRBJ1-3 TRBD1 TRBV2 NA TGTGCCAGCAGGGCTGGACAGGGTGGAAACACCATATATTTT CASRAGQGGNTIYF
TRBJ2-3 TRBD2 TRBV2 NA TGTGCCAGCAGGTGGGGAGCGGGGTTATGGACAGATACGCAGTATTTT CASRWGAGLWTDTQYF
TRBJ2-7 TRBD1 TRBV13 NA TGTGCCAGCAGCTTAGGTGACAGGGGATCAAGTGAGCAGTACTTC CASSLGDRGSSEQYF
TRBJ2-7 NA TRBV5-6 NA TGTGCCAGCAGCTTGGCGCAGGGGTGGGGCGAGCAGTACTTC CASSLAQGWGEQYF
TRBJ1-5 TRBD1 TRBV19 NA TGTGCCAGTAGTATCAGTTTCGGGACAGCCACGGGTCAGCCCCAGCATTTT CASSISFGTATGQPQHF
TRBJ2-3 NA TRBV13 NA TGTGCCAGCAGCTTACAGGCGGATACGCAGTATTTT CASSLQADTQYF
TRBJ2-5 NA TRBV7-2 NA TGTGCCAGCAGCTTAGTCTTAAGCGGTGGAGAGACCCAGTACTTC CASSLVLSGGETQYF
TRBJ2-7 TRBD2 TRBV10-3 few TGTGCCATCAGTAATAGCGGGGGGTCAAGCTCCTACGAGCAGTACTTC CAISNSGGSSSYEQYF
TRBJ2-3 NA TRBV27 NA TGTGCCAGCAGTTTCTTCGGGACATATAGCACAGATACGCAGTATTTT CASSFFGTYSTDTQYF
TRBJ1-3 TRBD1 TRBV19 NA TGTGCCAGCCGGGGACAGGGGGCGCAAGCAGCAAACACCATATATTTT CASRGQGAQAANTIYF
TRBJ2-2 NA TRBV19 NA TGTGCCAGTAGTATACTTTCGGGGAACACCGGGGAGCTGTTTTTT CASSILSGNTGELFF
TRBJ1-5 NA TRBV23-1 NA TGCGCCAGCTTCCGGACAGAGCCCCAGCATTTT CASFRTEPQHF
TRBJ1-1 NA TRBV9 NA TGTGCCAGCAGCGAAGGGTCCCAGGGGAAGTACGGTGAAGCTTTCTTT CASSEGSQGKYGEAFF